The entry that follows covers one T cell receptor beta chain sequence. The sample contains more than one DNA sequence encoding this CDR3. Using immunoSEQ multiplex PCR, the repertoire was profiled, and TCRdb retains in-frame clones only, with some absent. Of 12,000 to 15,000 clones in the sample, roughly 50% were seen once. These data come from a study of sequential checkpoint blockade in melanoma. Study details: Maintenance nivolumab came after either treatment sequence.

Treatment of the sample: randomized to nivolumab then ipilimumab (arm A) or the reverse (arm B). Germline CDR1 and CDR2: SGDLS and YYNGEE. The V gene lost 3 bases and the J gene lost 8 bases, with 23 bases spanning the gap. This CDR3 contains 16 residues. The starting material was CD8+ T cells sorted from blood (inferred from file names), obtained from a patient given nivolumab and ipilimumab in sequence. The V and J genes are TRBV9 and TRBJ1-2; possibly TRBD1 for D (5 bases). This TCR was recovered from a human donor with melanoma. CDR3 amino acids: CASSASPGLGPLGYTF. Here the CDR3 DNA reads TGTGCCAGCAGCGCATCGCCGGGACTGGGGCCCTTAGGCTACACCTTC. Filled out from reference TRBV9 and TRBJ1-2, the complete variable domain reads DSGVTQTPKHLITATGQRVTLRCSPRSGDLSVYWYQQSLDQGLQFLIQYYNGEERAKGNILERFSAQQFPDLHSELNLSSLELGDSALYFCASSASPGLGPLGYTFGSGTRLTVV.